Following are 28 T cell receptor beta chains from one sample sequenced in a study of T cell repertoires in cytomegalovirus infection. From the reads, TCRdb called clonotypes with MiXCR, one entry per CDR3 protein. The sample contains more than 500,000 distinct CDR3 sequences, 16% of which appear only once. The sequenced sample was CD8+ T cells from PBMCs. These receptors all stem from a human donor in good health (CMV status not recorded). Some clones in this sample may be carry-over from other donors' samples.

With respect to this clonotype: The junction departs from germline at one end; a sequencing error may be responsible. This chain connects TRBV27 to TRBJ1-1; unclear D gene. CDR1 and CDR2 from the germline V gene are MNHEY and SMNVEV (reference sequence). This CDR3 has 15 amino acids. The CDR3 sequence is CASSLSGGGRTEDFF. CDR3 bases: TGTGCCAGCAGTTTGTCGGGAGGAGGGAGAACTGAAGATTTCTTT.

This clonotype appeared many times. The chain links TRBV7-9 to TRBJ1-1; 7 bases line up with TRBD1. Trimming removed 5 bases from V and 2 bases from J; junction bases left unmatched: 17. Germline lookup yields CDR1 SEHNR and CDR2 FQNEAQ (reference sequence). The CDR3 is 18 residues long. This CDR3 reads CASSGSVRGIHPNTEAFF. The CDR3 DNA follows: TGTGCCAGCAGCGGCTCGGTCAGGGGGATTCACCCTAACACTGAAGCTTTCTTT.

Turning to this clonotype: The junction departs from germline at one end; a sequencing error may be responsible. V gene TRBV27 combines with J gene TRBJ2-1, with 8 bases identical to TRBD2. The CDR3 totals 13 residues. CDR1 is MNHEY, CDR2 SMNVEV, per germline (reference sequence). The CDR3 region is CASGLAGYNEQFF. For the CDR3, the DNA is TGTGCCAGCGGTTTAGCGGGGTACAATGAGCAGTTCTTC.

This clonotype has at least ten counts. The CDR3 loop is CASSLVGYSGGVRTQYF. In DNA, the CDR3 is TGTGCCAGCAGCTTAGTGGGGTATAGCGGTGGAGTGCGGACCCAGTACTTC. The V gene is TRBV7-2, the J gene TRBJ2-5; TRBD2 is a possible D gene (6 bases). The CDR3 contains 17 residues. The germline V gene has CDR1 SGHTA and CDR2 FQGNSA. Trimming took off 1 base at V and 7 bases at J, with 22 bases between the two ends.

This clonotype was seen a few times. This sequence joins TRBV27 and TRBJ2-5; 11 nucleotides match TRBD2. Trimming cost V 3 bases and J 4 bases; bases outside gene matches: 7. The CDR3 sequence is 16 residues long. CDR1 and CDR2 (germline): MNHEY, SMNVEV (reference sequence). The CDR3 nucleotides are TGTGCCAGCAGTTTGGCTAGCGGGAGGATGAGAGAGACCCAGTACTTC. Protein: CASSLASGRMRETQYF.

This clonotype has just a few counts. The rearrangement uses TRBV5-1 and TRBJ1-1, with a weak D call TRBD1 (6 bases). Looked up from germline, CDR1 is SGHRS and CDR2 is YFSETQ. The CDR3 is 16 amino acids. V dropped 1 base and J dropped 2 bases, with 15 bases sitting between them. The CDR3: CASSLTDRPNNTEAFF. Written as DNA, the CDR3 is TGCGCCAGCAGCTTGACCGACAGGCCCAACAACACTGAAGCTTTCTTT.

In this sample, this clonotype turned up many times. The CDR3 here is CASRPAGTGGKDTEAFF. The CDR3 region has the DNA TGTGCCAGCAGGCCCGCCGGGACAGGGGGCAAGGACACTGAAGCTTTCTTT. The chain employs TRBV12-3 or TRBV12-4 and TRBJ1-1; TRBD1 matches 12 bases. The CDR3 is 17 residues long. Germline trimming cut 6 bases from V and 3 bases from J; bases unmatched to any gene: 11.

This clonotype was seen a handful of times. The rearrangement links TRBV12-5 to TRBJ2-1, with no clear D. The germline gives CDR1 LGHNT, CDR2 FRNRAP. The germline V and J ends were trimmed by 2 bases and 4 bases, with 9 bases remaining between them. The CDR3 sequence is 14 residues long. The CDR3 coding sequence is TGTGCTAGTGGTTTGCTCCCGTTTTACAATGAGCAGTTCTTC. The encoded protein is CASGLLPFYNEQFF. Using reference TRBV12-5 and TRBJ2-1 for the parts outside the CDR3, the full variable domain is DARVTQTPRHKVTEMGQEVTMRCQPILGHNTVFWYRQTMMQGLELLAYFRNRAPLDDSGMPKDRFSAEMPDATLATLKIQPSEPRDSAVYFCASGLLPFYNEQFFGPGTRLTVL.

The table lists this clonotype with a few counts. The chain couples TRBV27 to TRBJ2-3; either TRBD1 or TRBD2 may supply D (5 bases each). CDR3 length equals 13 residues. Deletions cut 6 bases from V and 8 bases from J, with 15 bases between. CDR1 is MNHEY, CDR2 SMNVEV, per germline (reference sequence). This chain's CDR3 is CASSLGRTRTQYF. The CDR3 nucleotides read TGTGCCAGCAGCCTGGGACGTACGCGTACGCAGTATTTT.

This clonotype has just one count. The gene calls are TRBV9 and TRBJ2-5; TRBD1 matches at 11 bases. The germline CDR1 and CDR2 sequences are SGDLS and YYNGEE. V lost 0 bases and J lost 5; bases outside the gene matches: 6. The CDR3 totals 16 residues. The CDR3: CASSVAGTGGWETQYF. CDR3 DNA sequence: TGTGCCAGCAGCGTAGCTGGGACAGGGGGATGGGAGACCCAGTACTTC.

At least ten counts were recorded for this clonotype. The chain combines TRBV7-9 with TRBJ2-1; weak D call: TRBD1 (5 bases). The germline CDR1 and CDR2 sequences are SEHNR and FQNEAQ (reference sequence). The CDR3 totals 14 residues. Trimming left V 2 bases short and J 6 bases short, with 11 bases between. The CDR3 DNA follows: TGTGCCAGCAGCTTAATCGTGCAGGGCAATGAGCAGTTCTTC. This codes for CASSLIVQGNEQFF.

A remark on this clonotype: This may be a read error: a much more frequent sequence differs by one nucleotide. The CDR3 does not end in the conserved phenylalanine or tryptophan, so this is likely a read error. CDR3 residues: CASSPKAHLTPSYEQYL. CDR3 DNA: TGTGCCAGCAGCCCGAAGGCCCACCTTACCCCCTCCTACGAGCAGTACTTA. J is TRBJ2-7 and V is TRBV11-1; unclear D gene. V shed 5 bases and J shed 0 bases, with 20 bases lying between them. The CDR3 spans 17 residues. Germline lookup yields CDR1 SGHAT and CDR2 FQDESV (reference sequence).

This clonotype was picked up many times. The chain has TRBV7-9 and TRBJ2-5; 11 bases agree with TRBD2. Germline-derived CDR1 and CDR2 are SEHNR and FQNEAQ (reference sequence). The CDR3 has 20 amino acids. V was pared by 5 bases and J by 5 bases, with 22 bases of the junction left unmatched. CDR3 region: CASSPTSGSSESNVGETQYF. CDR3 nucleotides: TGTGCCAGCAGCCCCACTAGCGGGAGCAGTGAAAGTAATGTGGGGGAGACCCAGTACTTC.

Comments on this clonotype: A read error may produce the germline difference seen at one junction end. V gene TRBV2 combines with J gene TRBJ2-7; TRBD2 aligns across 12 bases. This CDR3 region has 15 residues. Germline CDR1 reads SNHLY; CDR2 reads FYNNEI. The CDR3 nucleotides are TGTTCCAGCAGTGAAGGACTAGCGGGAACTTACGAGCAGTACTTC. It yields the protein CSSSEGLAGTYEQYF.

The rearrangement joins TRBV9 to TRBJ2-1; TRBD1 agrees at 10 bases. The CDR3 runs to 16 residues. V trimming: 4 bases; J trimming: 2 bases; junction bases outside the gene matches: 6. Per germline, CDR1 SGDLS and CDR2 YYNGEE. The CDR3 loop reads CASSTGTGEAYNEQFF. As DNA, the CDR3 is TGTGCCAGCAGCACTGGGACAGGGGAAGCCTACAATGAGCAGTTCTTC.

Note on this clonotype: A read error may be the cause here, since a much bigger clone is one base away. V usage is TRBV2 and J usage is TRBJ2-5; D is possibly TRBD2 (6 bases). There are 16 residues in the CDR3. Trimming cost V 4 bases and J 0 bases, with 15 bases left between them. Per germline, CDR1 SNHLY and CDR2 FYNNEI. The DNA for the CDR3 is TGTGCCAGCAGTGTCTTGAGGGGAGGCGACCAAGAGACCCAGTACTTC. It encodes CASSVLRGGDQETQYF.

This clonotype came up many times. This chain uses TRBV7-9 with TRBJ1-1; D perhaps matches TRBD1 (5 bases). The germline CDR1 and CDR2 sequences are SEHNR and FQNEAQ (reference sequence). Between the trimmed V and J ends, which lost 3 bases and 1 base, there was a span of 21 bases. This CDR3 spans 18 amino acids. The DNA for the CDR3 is TGTGCCAGCAGCTTTGGCCCCCCTGTGGGACGGTGGAACACTGAAGCTTTCTTT. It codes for CASSFGPPVGRWNTEAFF.

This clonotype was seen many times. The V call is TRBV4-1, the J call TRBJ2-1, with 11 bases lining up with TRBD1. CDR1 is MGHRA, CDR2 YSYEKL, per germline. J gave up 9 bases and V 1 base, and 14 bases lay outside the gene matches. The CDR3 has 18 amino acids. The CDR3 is CASSQVTPGQGVLGEQFF. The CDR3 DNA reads TGCGCCAGCAGCCAAGTTACTCCGGGACAGGGGGTTTTGGGTGAGCAGTTCTTC.

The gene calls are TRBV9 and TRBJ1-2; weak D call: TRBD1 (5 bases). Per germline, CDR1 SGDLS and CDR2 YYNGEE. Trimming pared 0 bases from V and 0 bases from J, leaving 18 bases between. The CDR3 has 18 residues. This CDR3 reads CASSVGSGSLLANYGYTF. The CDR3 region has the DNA TGTGCCAGCAGCGTAGGGTCAGGGAGCCTTTTAGCTAACTATGGCTACACCTTC.

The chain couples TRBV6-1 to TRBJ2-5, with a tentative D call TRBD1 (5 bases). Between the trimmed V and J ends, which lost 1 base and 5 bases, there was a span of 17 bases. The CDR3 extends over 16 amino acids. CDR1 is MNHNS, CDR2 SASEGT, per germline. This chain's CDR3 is CASSEGTRVKWETQYF. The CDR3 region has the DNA TGTGCCAGCAGTGAAGGGACCAGGGTCAAATGGGAGACCCAGTACTTC.

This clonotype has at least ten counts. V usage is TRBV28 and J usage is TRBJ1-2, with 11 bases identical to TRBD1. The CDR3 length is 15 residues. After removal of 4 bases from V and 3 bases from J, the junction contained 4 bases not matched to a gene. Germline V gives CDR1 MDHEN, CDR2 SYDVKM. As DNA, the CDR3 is TGTGCCAGCAGTTCCCGGACAGGGGGCCACTATGGCTACACCTTC. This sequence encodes CASSSRTGGHYGYTF.

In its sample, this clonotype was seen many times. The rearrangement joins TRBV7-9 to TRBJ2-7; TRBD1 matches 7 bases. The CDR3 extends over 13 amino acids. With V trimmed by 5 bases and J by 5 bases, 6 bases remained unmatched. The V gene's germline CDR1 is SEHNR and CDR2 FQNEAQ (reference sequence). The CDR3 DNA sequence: TGTGCCAGCAGCCGGGACAGCATGGACGAGCAGTACTTC. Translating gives CASSRDSMDEQYF.

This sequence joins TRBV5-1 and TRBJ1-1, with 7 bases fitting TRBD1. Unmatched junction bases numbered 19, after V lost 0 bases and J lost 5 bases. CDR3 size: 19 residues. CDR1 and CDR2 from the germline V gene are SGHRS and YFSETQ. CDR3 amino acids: CASSLGDRAYGIIKTEAFF. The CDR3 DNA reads TGCGCCAGCAGCTTGGGTGACAGGGCTTACGGCATCATCAAAACTGAAGCTTTCTTT.

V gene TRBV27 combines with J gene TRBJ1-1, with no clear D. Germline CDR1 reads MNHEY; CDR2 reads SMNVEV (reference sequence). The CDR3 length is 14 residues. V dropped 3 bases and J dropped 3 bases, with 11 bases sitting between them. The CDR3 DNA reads TGTGCCAGCAGTTTCCCGGGGAGATACACTGAAGCTTTCTTT. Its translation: CASSFPGRYTEAFF.

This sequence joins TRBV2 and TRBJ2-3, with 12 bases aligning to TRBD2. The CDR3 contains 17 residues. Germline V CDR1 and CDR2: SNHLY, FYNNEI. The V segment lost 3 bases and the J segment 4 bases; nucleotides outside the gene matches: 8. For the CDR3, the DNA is TGTGCCAGCAGTGATTCGCCTAGCGGGGGGGCCTCAGATACGCAGTATTTT. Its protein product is CASSDSPSGGASDTQYF.

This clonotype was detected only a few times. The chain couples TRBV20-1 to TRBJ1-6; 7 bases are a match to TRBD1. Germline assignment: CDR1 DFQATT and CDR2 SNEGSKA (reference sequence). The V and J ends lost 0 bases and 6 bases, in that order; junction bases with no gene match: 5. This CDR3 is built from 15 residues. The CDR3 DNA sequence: TGCAGTGCTAGAGATTGGGGGACAGCTAATTCACCCCTCCACTTT. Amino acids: CSARDWGTANSPLHF.

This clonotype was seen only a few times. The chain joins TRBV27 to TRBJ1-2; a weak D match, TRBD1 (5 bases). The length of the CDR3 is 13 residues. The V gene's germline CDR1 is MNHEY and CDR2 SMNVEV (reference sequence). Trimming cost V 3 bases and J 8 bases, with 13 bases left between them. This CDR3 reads CASSLGPKAGYTF. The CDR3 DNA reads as TGTGCCAGCAGTTTGGGGCCTAAGGCGGGCTACACCTTC.

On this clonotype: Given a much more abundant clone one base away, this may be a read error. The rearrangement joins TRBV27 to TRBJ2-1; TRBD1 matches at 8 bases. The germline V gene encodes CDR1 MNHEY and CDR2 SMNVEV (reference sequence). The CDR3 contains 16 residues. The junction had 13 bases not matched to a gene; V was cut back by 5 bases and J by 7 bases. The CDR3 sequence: CASSPIAEGDRNEQFF. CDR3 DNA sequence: TGTGCCAGCAGTCCAATAGCGGAAGGGGACAGGAATGAGCAGTTCTTC.